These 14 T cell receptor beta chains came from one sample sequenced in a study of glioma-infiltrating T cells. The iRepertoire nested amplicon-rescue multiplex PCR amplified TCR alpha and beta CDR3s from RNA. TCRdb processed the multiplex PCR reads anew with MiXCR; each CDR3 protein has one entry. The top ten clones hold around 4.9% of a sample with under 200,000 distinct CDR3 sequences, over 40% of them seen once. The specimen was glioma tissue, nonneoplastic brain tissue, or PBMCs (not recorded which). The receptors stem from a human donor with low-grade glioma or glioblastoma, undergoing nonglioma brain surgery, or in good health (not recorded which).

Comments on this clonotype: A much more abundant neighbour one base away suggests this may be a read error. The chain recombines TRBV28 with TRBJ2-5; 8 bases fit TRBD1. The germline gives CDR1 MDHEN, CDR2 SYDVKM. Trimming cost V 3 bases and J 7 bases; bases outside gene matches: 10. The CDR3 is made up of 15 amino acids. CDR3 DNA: TGTGCCAGCAGTTTCTACACCAGACAGGGGCTGACCCAGTACTTC. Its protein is CASSFYTRQGLTQYF.

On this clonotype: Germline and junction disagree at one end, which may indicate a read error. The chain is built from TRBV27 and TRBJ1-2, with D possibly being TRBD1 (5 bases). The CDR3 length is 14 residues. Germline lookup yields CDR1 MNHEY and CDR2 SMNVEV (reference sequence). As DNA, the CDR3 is TGTGCCAGCAACCGGGACGCTCGGAACTATGTCTACACCTTC. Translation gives CASNRDARNYVYTF.

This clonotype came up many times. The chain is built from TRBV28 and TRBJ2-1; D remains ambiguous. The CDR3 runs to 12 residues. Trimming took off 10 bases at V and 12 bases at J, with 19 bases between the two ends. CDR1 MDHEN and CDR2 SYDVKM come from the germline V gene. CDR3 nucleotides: TGTGCCACTTTGGGTCCTGGCTTTGTGCAGTTCTTC. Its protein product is CATLGPGFVQFF.

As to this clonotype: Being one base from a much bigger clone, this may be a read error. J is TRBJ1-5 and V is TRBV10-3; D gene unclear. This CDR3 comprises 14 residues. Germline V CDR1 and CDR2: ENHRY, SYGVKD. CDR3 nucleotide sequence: TGTGCCATCAGTGGAGACGGGGAGAATCAGCCCCAGAATTTT. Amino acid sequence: CAISGDGENQPQNF.

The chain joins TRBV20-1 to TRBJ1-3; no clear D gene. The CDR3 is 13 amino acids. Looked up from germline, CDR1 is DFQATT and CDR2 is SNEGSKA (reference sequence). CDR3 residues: CSVVWSCGNTIYF. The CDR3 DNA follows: TGCAGCGTCGTGTGGTCCTGTGGAAACACCATATATTTT.

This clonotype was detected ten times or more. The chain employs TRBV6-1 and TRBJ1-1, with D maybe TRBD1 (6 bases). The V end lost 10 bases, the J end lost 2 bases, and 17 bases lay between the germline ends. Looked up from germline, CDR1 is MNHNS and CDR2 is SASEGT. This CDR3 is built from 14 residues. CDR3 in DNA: TGTGCCACATACAGGGCGCAAGGAAACACTGAAGCTTTCTTT. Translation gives CATYRAQGNTEAFF.

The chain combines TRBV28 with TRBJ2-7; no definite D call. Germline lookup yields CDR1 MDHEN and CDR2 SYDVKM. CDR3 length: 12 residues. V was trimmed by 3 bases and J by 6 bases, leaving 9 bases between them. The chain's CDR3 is CASSFRATEQYF. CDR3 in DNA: TGTGCCAGCAGTTTCCGAGCGACCGAGCAGTACTTC.

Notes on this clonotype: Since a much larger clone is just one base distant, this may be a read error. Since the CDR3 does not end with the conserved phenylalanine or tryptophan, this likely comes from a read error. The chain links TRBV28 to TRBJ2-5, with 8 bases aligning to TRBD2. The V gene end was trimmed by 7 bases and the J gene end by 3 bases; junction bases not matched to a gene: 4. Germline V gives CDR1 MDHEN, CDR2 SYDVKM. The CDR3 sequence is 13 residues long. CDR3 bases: TGTGCCAGCATCCTTAGCGGGGAAGAGACCCAGTACTCC. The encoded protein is CASILSGEETQYS.

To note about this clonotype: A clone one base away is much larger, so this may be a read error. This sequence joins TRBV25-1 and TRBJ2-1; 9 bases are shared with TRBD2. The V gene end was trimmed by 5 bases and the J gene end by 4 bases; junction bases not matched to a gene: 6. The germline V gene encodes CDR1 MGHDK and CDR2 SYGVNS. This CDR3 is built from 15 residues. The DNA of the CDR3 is TGTGCCAGCAGTCGGACTAGCGCGACATACAATGAGCAGTTCTTC. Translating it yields CASSRTSATYNEQFF.

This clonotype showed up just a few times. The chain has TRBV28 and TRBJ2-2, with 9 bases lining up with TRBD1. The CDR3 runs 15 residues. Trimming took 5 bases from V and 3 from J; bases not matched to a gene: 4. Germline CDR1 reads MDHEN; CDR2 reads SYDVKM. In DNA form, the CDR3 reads TGTGCCAGCAGTACGGGACAGGGATACACCGGGGAGCTGTTTTTT. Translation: CASSTGQGYTGELFF.

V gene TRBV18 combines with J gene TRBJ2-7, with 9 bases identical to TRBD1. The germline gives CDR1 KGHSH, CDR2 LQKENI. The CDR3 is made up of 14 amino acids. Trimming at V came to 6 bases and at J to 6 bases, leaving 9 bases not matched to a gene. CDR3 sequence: CASSPGQGQREQYF. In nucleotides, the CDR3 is TGTGCCAGCTCTCCGGGACAGGGACAGCGCGAGCAGTACTTC.

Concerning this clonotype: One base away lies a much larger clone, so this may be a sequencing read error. The CDR3 protein is CASSYWTSWLNEQFF. The CDR3 DNA sequence: TGTGCCAGCAGTTACTGGACTAGTTGGCTCAATGAGCAGTTCTTC. The V gene is TRBV28, the J gene TRBJ2-1; 7 bases match TRBD2. This CDR3 has 15 amino acids. The germline gives CDR1 MDHEN, CDR2 SYDVKM. With 4 bases clipped from V and 6 bases from J, the junction kept 9 bases outside the gene matches.

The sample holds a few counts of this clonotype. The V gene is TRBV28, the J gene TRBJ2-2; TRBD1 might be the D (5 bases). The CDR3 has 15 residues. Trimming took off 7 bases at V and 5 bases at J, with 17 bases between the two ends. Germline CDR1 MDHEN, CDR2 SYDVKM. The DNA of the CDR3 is TGTGCCAGCATCCCGGCAGGGATGGTAACCGGGGAGCTGTTTTTT. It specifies CASIPAGMVTGELFF. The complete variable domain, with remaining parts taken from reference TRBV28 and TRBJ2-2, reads DVKVTQSSRYLVKRTGEKVFLECVQDMDHENMFWYRQDPGLGLRLIYFSYDVKMKEKGDIPEGYSVSREKKERFSLILESASTNQTSMYLCASIPAGMVTGELFFGEGSRLTVL.

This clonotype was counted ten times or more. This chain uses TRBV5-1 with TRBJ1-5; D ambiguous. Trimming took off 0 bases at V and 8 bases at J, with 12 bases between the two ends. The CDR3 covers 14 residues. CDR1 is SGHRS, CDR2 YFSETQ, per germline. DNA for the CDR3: TGCGCCAGCAGCTTGGAGGCCGGGTTGGAGCCCCAGCATTTT. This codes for CASSLEAGLEPQHF.